The 17 T cell receptor beta chains in this list originate from one sample, sequenced in a study of cytomegalovirus exposure and HLA in healthy donors. The study ran its PCR with 60 Vbeta and 13 Jbeta primers. TCRdb keeps only in-frame clones here, not all; method: immunoSEQ multiplex PCR. The sample holds some 150,000 clones, 80% seen once. The sample comprised PBMCs. Receptors were obtained from a woman between 45 and 60 years old in good health and CMV-seronegative.

This chain connects TRBV28 to TRBJ2-1; 9 bases line up with TRBD2. Germline lookup yields CDR1 MDHEN and CDR2 SYDVKM. The CDR3 spans 17 residues. V gave up 3 bases and J gave up 5 bases; unmatched junction bases: 11. The CDR3 protein is CASSFFRGRAYHNEQFF. The CDR3 DNA is TGTGCCAGCAGTTTCTTTCGCGGGAGGGCATATCACAATGAGCAGTTCTTC.

CDR3 DNA sequence: TGTGCCAGTAGGGGACAGGGGGTTCGGCAGCCCCAGCATTTT. It specifies CASRGQGVRQPQHF. The chain couples TRBV25-1 to TRBJ1-5; 11 positions match TRBD1. The CDR3 totals 14 residues. V was clipped by 9 bases and J by 7 bases; unmatched bases: 8. Germline loops: CDR1 MGHDK, CDR2 SYGVNS.

The chain couples TRBV10-1 to TRBJ2-2; TRBD2 is a possible D gene (5 bases). CDR3 size: 14 residues. Per germline, CDR1 WNHNN and CDR2 SYGVQD (reference sequence). Trimming shortened V by 4 bases and J by 1 base, and 7 bases separated the two germline ends. The CDR3: CASSGGRNTGELFF. CDR3 coding DNA: TGCGCCAGCAGTGGTGGGAGGAACACCGGGGAGCTGTTTTTT.

This rearrangement joins TRBV6-5 to TRBJ1-6; weak D call: TRBD1 (6 bases). Germline CDR1 and CDR2: MNHEY and SVGAGI. The V end lost 5 bases, the J end lost 10 bases, and 18 bases lay between the germline ends. The CDR3 consists of 15 residues. The CDR3 loop reads CASSNHREYDSPLHF. Here the CDR3 DNA reads TGTGCCAGCAGTAACCACAGGGAATATGACTCACCCCTCCACTTT.

This clone showed up just once. The gene calls are TRBV7-2 and TRBJ2-3; no reliable D call. V dropped 1 base and J dropped 10 bases, with 9 bases sitting between them. Germline V gives CDR1 SGHTA, CDR2 FQGNSA. This CDR3 has 12 amino acids. Written as DNA, the CDR3 is TGTGCCAGCAGCTTAGTAGAGCCCCCGCAGTATTTT. This gives the protein CASSLVEPPQYF. The variable domain in full, completed from reference TRBV7-2 and TRBJ2-3, reads GAGVSQSPSNKVTEKGKDVELRCDPISGHTALYWYRQSLGQGLEFLIYFQGNSAPDKSGLPSDRFSAERTGGSVSTLTIQRTQQEDSAVYLCASSLVEPPQYFGPGTRLTVL.

The gene calls are TRBV7-8 and TRBJ2-1; 9 bases fit TRBD1. Trimming at V came to 3 bases and at J to 0 bases, leaving 3 bases not matched to a gene. The CDR3 loop spans 16 amino acids. Germline-derived CDR1 and CDR2 are SGHVS and FQNEAQ. The CDR3 sequence: CASSFEDRGSYNEQFF. For the CDR3, the DNA is TGTGCCAGCAGCTTTGAGGACAGGGGCTCCTACAATGAGCAGTTCTTC. Combining the CDR3 with reference TRBV7-8 and TRBJ2-1 gives the whole variable domain GAGVSQSPRYKVAKRGQDVALRCDPISGHVSLFWYQQALGQGPEFLTYFQNEAQLDKSGLPSDRFFAERPEGSVSTLKIQRTQQEDSAVYLCASSFEDRGSYNEQFFGPGTRLTVL.

As DNA, the CDR3 is TGTGCCAGCAGCCGTCTCTGGACTAGCGGGGGGGCGGTCCAAGAGACCCAGTACTTC. As protein: CASSRLWTSGGAVQETQYF. This chain connects TRBV4-2 to TRBJ2-5, with 15 bases lining up with TRBD2. Germline values: CDR1 LGHNA, CDR2 YNFKEQ. Losses at the gene ends were 4 bases for V and 1 base for J; bases not matched to a gene: 10. The length of the CDR3 is 19 residues.

This sequence joins TRBV23-1 and TRBJ2-5; 7 nucleotides line up with TRBD2. TRBV23-1 is noted as an ORF with a role that remains uncertain. CDR3 length: 14 amino acids. Trimming at V came to 5 bases and at J to 5 bases, leaving 8 bases not matched to a gene. The CDR3 protein is CASSTGTTRETQYF. The CDR3 nucleotides are TGCGCCAGCAGTACCGGGACTACGAGGGAGACCCAGTACTTC.

For the CDR3, the DNA is TGTGCCATCAGCGAGCTAGCAGCAAGCCAAGAGACCCAGTACTTC. Translated, it gives CAISELAASQETQYF. The rearrangement uses TRBV10-3 and TRBJ2-5, with D perhaps TRBD2 (5 bases). CDR3 size: 15 residues. V was cut by 6 bases and J by 1 base, with 15 bases left in between. The germline CDR1 and CDR2 sequences are ENHRY and SYGVKD.

This chain joins TRBV2 and TRBJ2-1; 10 nucleotides match TRBD2. The CDR3 has 17 residues. The V gene's germline CDR1 is SNHLY and CDR2 FYNNEI. The junction had 12 bases not matched to a gene; V was cut back by 1 base and J by 9 bases. This CDR3 reads CASSEGGSGGAWREQFF. CDR3 nucleotides: TGTGCCAGCAGTGAAGGGGGCAGCGGGGGGGCATGGCGTGAGCAGTTCTTC.

This chain links TRBV27 with TRBJ1-2; TRBD1 aligns across 8 bases. Per the germline V gene, CDR1 is MNHEY and CDR2 is SMNVEV (reference sequence). The CDR3 is 13 amino acids. Trimming cost V 4 bases and J 9 bases; bases outside gene matches: 7. The CDR3 spells CASSWGTGWSYTF. In DNA form, the CDR3 reads TGTGCCAGCAGTTGGGGGACAGGTTGGAGCTACACCTTC.

In its sample, this clone was seen a few times. This chain links TRBV6-5 with TRBJ1-5; 8 bases fit TRBD1. The CDR3 is made up of 15 amino acids. After removal of 2 bases from V and 7 bases from J, the junction contained 7 bases not matched to a gene. Germline V gene data show CDR1 as MNHEY and CDR2 as SVGAGI. CDR3 in DNA: TGTGCCAGCAGTTACCGATACAGGGGGGGACAGCCCCAGCATTTT. As protein: CASSYRYRGGQPQHF.

This clone was observed once. V usage is TRBV30 and J usage is TRBJ1-5, with D unresolved. V lost 1 base and J lost 0, with 4 bases in between. Germline V gives CDR1 GTSNPN, CDR2 SVGIG (reference sequence). The CDR3 spans 13 residues. The CDR3 DNA follows: TGTGCCTGGAGTGGCGATAGCAATCAGCCCCAGCATTTT. Protein sequence: CAWSGDSNQPQHF.

This chain uses TRBV7-2 with TRBJ2-2; perhaps TRBD1 as D (6 bases). This CDR3 comprises 15 residues. Trimming pared 2 bases from V and 1 base from J, leaving 8 bases between. CDR1 is SGHTA and CDR2 is FQGNSA in the germline V gene. The CDR3 here is CASSLSRGNTGELFF. The DNA for the CDR3 is TGTGCCAGCAGCTTATCCAGGGGGAACACCGGGGAGCTGTTTTTT. Together with reference TRBV7-2 and TRBJ2-2, the CDR3 gives the full variable domain: GAGVSQSPSNKVTEKGKDVELRCDPISGHTALYWYRQSLGQGLEFLIYFQGNSAPDKSGLPSDRFSAERTGGSVSTLTIQRTQQEDSAVYLCASSLSRGNTGELFFGEGSRLTVL.

The gene calls are TRBV27 and TRBJ2-7, with D maybe TRBD1 (6 bases). The V and J ends lost 0 bases and 3 bases respectively, with 12 bases between them. Germline loops: CDR1 MNHEY, CDR2 SMNVEV (reference sequence). The CDR3 is made up of 15 amino acids. CDR3 loop: CASSLSPDRNYEQYF. The CDR3 nucleotides read TGTGCCAGCAGTTTATCGCCCGACAGGAACTACGAGCAGTACTTC.

The chain links TRBV5-4 to TRBJ2-1; 12 nucleotides align to TRBD2. Per the germline V gene, CDR1 is SGHNT and CDR2 is YYREEE (reference sequence). Losses at the gene ends were 3 bases for V and 4 bases for J; bases not matched to a gene: 2. The CDR3 is made up of 15 amino acids. This CDR3 is CASSSTSGSYNEQFF. The CDR3 DNA is TGTGCCAGCAGCTCGACTAGCGGGAGTTACAATGAGCAGTTCTTC.

V is TRBV6-6 and J is TRBJ2-1; D is ambiguous. Trimming took 3 bases from V and 5 from J, leaving 11 bases between them. The germline V gene has CDR1 MNHNY and CDR2 SVGAGI (reference sequence). There are 14 residues in the CDR3. DNA of the CDR3: TGTGCCAGCAGTTATCCCGCTAGTGACAATGAGCAGTTCTTC. Translation gives CASSYPASDNEQFF.